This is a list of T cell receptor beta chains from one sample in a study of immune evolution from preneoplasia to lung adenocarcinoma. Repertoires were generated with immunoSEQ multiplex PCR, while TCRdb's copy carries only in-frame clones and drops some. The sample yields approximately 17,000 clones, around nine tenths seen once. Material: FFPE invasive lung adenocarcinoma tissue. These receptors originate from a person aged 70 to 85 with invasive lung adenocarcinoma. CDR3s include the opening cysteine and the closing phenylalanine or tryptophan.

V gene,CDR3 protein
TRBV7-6,CASSPGTSGIGGEQYF
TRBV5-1,CASSLGDGAEAFF
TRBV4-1,CASSQDQGSNQPQHF
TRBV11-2,CASSLARGKQYNEQFF
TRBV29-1,CSVAQTRYEQYF
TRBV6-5,CASSYGTGPNEKLFF
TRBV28,CASSLPPTRGKLFF
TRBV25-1,CASSTHGLAGVEQYF
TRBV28,CASNLVNTEAFF
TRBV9,CASSVASGGNTEAFF
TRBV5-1,CASSLGGTGMNTEAFF
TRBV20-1,CSARGGQTAFF
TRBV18,CASSPGTDGEQFF
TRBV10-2,CASSGQGYGYTF
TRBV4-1,CASSRLLLEKLFF
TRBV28,CASSFPTSGRASYEQYF
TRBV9,CASSTRQLANTGELFF
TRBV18,CASSSLPGDSENTEAFF
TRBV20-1,CSARETAAQYF
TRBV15,CATSGAGTGGSEAFF
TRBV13,CASSPGTGWTYGYTF
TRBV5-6,CASSLDGAGRGYTF
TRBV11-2,CASSLSWGRDEQFF
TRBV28,CASSLPSGSGANVLTF
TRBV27,CASSLSTGTGDHYGYTF
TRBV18,CASSPRSGRATDTQYF
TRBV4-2,CASSQDHDFTSGANVLTF
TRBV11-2,CASSPGEGQIVTGANVLTF
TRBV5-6,CASSSGTSGYTGELFF
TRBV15,CATSRAGLAYNEQFF
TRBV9,CASTTENTGELFF
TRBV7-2,CASRLSGQLTDTQYF
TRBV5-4,CASSGDRGIANYGYTF
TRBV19,CASSTQGAQETQYF
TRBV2,CASRVTDTQYF
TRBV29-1,CSVRGSSGNTIYF
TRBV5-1,CASSPGSRLTANYGYTF
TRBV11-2,CASSSWGTVTGELFF
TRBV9,CASSVRGVDNEQFF
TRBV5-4,CASSLLAGATDTQYF
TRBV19,CASSILSGANVLTF
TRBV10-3,CAIRGDRNYGYTF
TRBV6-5,CASSYQDEQYF
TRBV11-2,CASSLGVADTQYF
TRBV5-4,CASSQGPDYMNTEAFF